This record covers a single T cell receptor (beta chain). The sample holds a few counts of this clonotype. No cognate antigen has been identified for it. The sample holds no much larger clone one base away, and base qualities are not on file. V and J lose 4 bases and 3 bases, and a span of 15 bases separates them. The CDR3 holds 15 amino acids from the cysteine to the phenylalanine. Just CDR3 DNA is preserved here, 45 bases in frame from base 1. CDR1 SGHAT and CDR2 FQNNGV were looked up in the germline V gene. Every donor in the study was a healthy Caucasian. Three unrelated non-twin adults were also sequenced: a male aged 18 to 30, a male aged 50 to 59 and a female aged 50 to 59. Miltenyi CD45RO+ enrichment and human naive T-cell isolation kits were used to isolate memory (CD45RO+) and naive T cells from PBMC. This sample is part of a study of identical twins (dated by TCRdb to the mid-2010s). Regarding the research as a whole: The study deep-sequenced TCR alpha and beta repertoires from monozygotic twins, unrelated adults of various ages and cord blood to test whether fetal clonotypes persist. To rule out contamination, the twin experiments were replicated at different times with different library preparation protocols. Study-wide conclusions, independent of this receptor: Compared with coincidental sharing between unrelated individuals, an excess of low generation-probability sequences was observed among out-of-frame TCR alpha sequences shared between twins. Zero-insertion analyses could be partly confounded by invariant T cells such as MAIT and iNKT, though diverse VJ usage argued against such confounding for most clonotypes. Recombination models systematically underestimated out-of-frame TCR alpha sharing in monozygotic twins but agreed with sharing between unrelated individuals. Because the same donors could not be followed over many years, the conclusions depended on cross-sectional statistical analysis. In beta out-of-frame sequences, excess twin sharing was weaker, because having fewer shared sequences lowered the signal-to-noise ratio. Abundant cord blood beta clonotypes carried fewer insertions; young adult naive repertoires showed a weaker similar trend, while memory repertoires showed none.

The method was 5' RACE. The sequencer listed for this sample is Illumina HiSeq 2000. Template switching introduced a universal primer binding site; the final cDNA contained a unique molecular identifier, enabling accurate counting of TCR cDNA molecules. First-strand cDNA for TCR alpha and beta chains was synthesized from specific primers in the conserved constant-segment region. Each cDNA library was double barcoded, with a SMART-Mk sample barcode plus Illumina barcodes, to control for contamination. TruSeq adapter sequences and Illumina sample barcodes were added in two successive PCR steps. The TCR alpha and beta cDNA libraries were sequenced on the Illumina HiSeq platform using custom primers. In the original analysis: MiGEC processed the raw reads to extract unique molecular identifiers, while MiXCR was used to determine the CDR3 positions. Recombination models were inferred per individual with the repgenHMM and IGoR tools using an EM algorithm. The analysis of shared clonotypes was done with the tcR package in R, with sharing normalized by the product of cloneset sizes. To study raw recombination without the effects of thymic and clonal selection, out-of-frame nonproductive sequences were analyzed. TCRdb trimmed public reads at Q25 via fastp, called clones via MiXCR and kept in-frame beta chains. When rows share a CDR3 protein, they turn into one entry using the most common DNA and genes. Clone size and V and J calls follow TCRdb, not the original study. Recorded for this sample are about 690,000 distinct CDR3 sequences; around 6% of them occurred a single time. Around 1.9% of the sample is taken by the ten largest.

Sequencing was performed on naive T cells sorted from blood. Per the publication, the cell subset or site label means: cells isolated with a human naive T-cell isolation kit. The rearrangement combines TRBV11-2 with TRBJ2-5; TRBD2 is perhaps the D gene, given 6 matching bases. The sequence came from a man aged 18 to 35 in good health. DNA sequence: TGTGCCAGCAGCTCGTGGAGGGGCAGGGAAGAGACCCAGTACTTC. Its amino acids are CASSSWRGREETQYF.